Each of the 10 T cell receptor beta chains below was sequenced from the same sample in a study of quantifying T cell responses using KT2 cells. Study overall: RNA was reverse transcribed with TCR alpha and beta constant-region primers.

An oligo carrying a UMI was ligated to the cDNA 3' end. An equimolar mix of RC1.1 and RC1.2 primed the beta chain across TRBC1 and TRBC2. TCRdb processed the UMI-ligation and nested PCR reads anew with MiXCR; each CDR3 protein has one entry. The sample shows 40,000 to 50,000 distinct CDR3 sequences, over 15% of them seen only once. Source material: PBMCs spiked with cells of the T cell clone KT2. These receptors all come from a human donor.

This clonotype was detected many times. CDR3 sequence: CASSREGDSGANVLTF. DNA of the CDR3: TGTGCCAGCAGTCGGGAGGGGGACTCTGGGGCCAACGTCCTGACTTTC. The V gene is TRBV6-4, the J gene TRBJ2-6, with 8 nucleotides matching TRBD2. CDR1 MRHNA and CDR2 SNTAGT come from the germline V gene. The J segment lost 0 bases and the V segment lost 5 bases, leaving 3 bases of the junction unmatched. This CDR3 has 16 residues.

This chain joins TRBV20-1 and TRBJ1-6; 10 nucleotides match TRBD1. This CDR3 has 13 residues. The V gene's germline CDR1 is DFQATT and CDR2 SNEGSKA (reference sequence). CDR3 loop: CGHGTGVGSPLHF. The DNA for the CDR3 is TGCGGGCATGGGACAGGGGTTGGGTCACCCCTCCACTTT.

This clonotype was counted between two and nine times. V usage is TRBV29-1 and J usage is TRBJ2-7, with a tentative D call TRBD2 (6 bases). Germline V gives CDR1 SQVTM, CDR2 ANQGSEA. V dropped 5 bases and J dropped 5 bases, with 19 bases sitting between them. This CDR3 contains 14 residues. CDR3: CSVIVRGYPDEQYF. The CDR3 nucleotides are TGCAGCGTTATTGTTCGGGGGTATCCCGACGAGCAGTACTTC.

This chain connects TRBV5-1 to TRBJ1-1; 7 bases are a match to TRBD1. Germline V gene lookup returns CDR1 SGHRS and CDR2 YFSETQ. This CDR3 is 14 amino acids long. V shed 0 bases, J shed 4 bases, and the junction held 3 bases outside the gene matches. This CDR3 is CASSLGQGTTEAFF. The CDR3 DNA reads TGCGCCAGCAGCTTGGGACAGGGTACCACTGAAGCTTTCTTT.

The count of this clonotype is one. One base away lies a much larger clone, so this may be a sequencing read error. The V and J genes are TRBV7-9 and TRBJ2-7, with TRBD1 matching over 8 bases. Germline CDR1 is SEHNR and CDR2 is FQNEAQ (reference sequence). Unmatched junction bases numbered 14, after V lost 5 bases and J lost 5 bases. The CDR3 sequence is 16 residues long. CDR3 in amino acids: CASSPTRRTGRHEQYF. The CDR3 DNA reads TGTGCCAGCAGCCCCACCCGTCGGACAGGGCGCCACGAGCAGTACTTC.

This clonotype has just a few counts. The chain joins TRBV5-6 to TRBJ2-7, with no clear D. Germline values: CDR1 SGHDT, CDR2 YYEEEE. The CDR3 runs to 14 residues. V was clipped by 0 bases and J by 2 bases, with 9 bases between them. The CDR3 nucleotides read TGTGCCAGCAGCTTGGGACCCAGCCCCTACGAGCAGTACTTC. Translated: CASSLGPSPYEQYF.

This clonotype was picked up a small number of times. This chain connects TRBV10-3 to TRBJ2-1; the match to TRBD2 covers 8 bases. V trimming: 9 bases; J trimming: 9 bases; junction bases outside the gene matches: 16. Germline V gene data show CDR1 as ENHRY and CDR2 as SYGVKD. This CDR3 comprises 15 residues. The CDR3 loop reads CAIHPGPSGGSEQFF. DNA for the CDR3: TGTGCCATACATCCCGGGCCCTCGGGGGGGTCTGAGCAGTTCTTC.

V is TRBV12-3 or TRBV12-4 and J is TRBJ2-5; no clear D. The CDR3 length is 13 residues. Trimming pared 6 bases from V and 4 bases from J, leaving 12 bases between. This CDR3 is CASSPGLLETQYF. The CDR3 DNA sequence: TGTGCCAGCAGCCCTGGGCTCCTAGAGACCCAGTACTTC.

The chain uses TRBV21-1 and TRBJ2-7; TRBD1 reflects the table's D call only, with no check against the DNA. TRBV21-1 is described as a pseudogene. The CDR3 covers 16 residues. The CDR3 is CASSKALGAGSYEQYF. The CDR3, as DNA: TGTGCCAGCAGCAAAGCGCTGGGGGCCGGCTCCTACGAGCAGTACTTC.

This chain links TRBV2 with TRBJ1-2; D unresolved. V was shortened by 8 bases and J by 7 bases, with 20 bases between the two germline ends. The CDR3 is made up of 14 amino acids. Germline CDR1 is SNHLY and CDR2 is FYNNEI. The DNA of the CDR3 is TGTGCCAGCCCCCTCGCTGCGTTCGCGTCTGGCTACACCTTC. Translation: CASPLAAFASGYTF.